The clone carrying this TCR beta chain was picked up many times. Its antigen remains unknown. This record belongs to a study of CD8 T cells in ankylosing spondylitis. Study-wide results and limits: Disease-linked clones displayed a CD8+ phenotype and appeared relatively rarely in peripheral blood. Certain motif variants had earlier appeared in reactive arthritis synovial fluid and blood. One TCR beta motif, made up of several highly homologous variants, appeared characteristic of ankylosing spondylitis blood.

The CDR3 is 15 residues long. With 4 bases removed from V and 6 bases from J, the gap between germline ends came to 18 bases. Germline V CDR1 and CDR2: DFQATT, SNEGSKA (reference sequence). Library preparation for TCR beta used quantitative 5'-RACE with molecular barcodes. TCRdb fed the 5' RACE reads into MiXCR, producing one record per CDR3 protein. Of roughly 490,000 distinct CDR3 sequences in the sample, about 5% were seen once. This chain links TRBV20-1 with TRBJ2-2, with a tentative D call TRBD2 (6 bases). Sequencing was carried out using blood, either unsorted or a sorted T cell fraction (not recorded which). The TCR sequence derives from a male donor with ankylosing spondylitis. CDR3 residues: CSAKRLDPIAGELFF. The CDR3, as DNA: TGCAGTGCTAAACGACTAGATCCGATTGCCGGGGAGCTGTTTTTT.